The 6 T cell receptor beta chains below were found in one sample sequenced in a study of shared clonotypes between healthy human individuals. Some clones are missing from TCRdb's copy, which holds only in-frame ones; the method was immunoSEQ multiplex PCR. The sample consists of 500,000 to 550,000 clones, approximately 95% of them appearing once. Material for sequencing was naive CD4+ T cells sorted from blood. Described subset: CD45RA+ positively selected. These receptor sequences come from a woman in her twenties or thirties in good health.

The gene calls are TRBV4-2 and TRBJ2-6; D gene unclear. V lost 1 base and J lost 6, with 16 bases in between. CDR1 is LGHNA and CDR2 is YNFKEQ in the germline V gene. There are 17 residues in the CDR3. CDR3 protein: CASSQVSESIAANVLTF. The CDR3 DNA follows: TGTGCCAGCAGCCAAGTGAGTGAAAGTATTGCGGCCAACGTCCTGACTTTC.

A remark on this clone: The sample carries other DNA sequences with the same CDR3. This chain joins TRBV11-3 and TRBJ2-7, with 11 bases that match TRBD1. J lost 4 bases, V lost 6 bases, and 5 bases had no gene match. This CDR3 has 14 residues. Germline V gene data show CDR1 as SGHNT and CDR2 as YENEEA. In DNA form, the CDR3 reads TGTGCCAGCAGTCCAGGACAGGGGGCTTACGAGCAGTACTTC. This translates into CASSPGQGAYEQYF. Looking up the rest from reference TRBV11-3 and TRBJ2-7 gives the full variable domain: EAGVVQSPRYKIIEKKQPVAFWCNPISGHNTLYWYLQNLGQGPELLIRYENEEAVDDSQLPKDRFSAERLKGVDSTLKIQPAELGDSAVYLCASSPGQGAYEQYFGPGTRLTVT.

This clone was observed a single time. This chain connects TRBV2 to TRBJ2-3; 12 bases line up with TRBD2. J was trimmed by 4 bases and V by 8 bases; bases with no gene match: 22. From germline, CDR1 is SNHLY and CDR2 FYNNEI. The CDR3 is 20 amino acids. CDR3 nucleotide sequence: TGTGCCAGCGAAGGACCGAGGACTAGCGGGACCCTAGACTCGGCAGATACGCAGTATTTT. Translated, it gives CASEGPRTSGTLDSADTQYF.

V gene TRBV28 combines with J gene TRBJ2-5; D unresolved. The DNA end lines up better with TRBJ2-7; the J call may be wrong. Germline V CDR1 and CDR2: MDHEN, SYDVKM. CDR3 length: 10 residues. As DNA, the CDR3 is TGTGCCACCTCTTCCTACGAGCAGTACTTC. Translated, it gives CATSSYEQYF.

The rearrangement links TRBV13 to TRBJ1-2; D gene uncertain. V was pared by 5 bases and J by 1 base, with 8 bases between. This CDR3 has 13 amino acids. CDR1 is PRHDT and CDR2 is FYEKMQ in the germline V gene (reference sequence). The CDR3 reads CASSEQLNYGYTF. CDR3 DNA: TGTGCCAGCAGCGAACAGCTTAACTATGGCTACACCTTC.

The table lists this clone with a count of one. In DNA form, the CDR3 reads TGTGCCAGTAACAAACGGGAGACCGGGGAGCTGTTTTTT. This encodes CASNKRETGELFF. The chain is built from TRBV19 and TRBJ2-2; a possible D gene is TRBD2 (6 bases). The germline V and J ends were trimmed by 7 bases and 5 bases, with 11 bases remaining between them. CDR1 LNHDA and CDR2 SQIVND come from the germline V gene (reference sequence). This CDR3 is built from 13 residues.